The 17 T cell receptor beta chains below were found in one sample sequenced in a study of T cells in Graves' hyperthyroidism and ophthalmopathy (dated by TCRdb to about 2019). The method behind the library was multiplex PCR. The reads were generated on an Illumina HiSeq 2000. The TCR beta CDR3 regions were amplified from the RNA transcripts. For the first round of RT-PCR on the TCR CDR3, the HTBI primer set was used together with the Qiagen OneStep RT-PCR kit. TCRdb itself trimmed the public reads at Q25 with fastp, ran MiXCR and retained productive beta chains. Entries are consolidated by CDR3 protein sequence, retaining the most common genes and DNA. The sample table shows hundreds of thousands of distinct CDR3 sequences, and 35% to 40% are seen once. The ten largest clones add up to approximately 10% of the sample. The sequencing input was blood. These receptors all stem from a man in his late teens or twenties with Graves' hyperthyroidism.

In regard to this clonotype: A read error is possible here, since a much larger clone lies one base away. V is TRBV7-2 and J is TRBJ1-2; D gene uncertain. CDR3 size: 16 residues. CDR1 and CDR2 from the germline V gene are SGHTA and FQGNSA. The V gene lost 3 bases and the J gene lost 3 bases, with 17 bases spanning the gap. The CDR3 is CASSFQFGSTDYGYTF. CDR3 coding DNA: TGTGCCAGCAGCTTTCAGTTCGGCAGCACTGACTATGGCTACACCTTC.

This clonotype occurred a few times. The V gene is TRBV4-1, the J gene TRBJ2-7; D gene ambiguous. V lost 3 bases, J lost 3 bases, and 9 bases lay in between. Germline V lookup: CDR1 MGHRA, CDR2 YSYEKL. The CDR3 is 13 amino acids. The CDR3, as DNA: TGCGCCAGCAGCCAGCTAGGCAGCTACGAGCAGTACTTC. Encoded protein: CASSQLGSYEQYF.

The chain recombines TRBV19 with TRBJ2-5; possibly TRBD1 for D (5 bases). The CDR3 sequence is 14 residues long. Germline V gene data show CDR1 as LNHDA and CDR2 as SQIVND (reference sequence). V was shortened by 0 bases and J by 3 bases, with 8 bases between the two germline ends. In DNA form, the CDR3 reads TGTGCCAGTAGTATAGAATCGACAGAAGAGACCCAGTACTTC. Amino acids: CASSIESTEETQYF.

The V and J genes are TRBV6-5 and TRBJ2-1; D perhaps matches TRBD2 (5 bases). Trimming stripped 4 bases from V and 4 bases from J, with 11 bases between. This CDR3 region has 14 residues. CDR1 and CDR2 (germline): MNHEY, SVGAGI. The CDR3 region is CASSLTTGYNEQFF. In DNA form, the CDR3 reads TGTGCCAGCAGTTTGACGACGGGGTACAATGAGCAGTTCTTC.

The chain uses TRBV7-2 and TRBJ2-5; D perhaps matches TRBD2 (7 bases). V dropped 5 bases and J dropped 1 base, with 20 bases sitting between them. CDR1 and CDR2 from the germline V gene are SGHTA and FQGNSA. The CDR3 is 17 amino acids. The DNA of the CDR3 is TGTGCCAGCAGCCAAGATCGGGGGAGGGGGTCCCAAGAGACCCAGTACTTC. Its protein product is CASSQDRGRGSQETQYF.

This rearrangement joins TRBV9 to TRBJ1-6, with 7 nucleotides matching TRBD1. V gave up 3 bases and J gave up 7 bases; unmatched junction bases: 7. In germline, CDR1 is SGDLS, CDR2 YYNGEE. There are 15 residues in the CDR3. The CDR3 loop is CASSEQGGLNSPLHF. For the CDR3, the DNA is TGTGCCAGCAGCGAGCAGGGGGGGTTGAATTCACCCCTCCACTTT.

This clonotype was picked up many times. The chain uses TRBV19 and TRBJ1-3; tentative D call: TRBD1 (6 bases). Deletions cut 10 bases from V and 1 base from J, with 17 bases between. The CDR3 has 15 amino acids. From germline, CDR1 is LNHDA and CDR2 SQIVND (reference sequence). CDR3 sequence (DNA): TGTGCCACCGCAACCCACAGGGTGTCTGGAAACACCATATATTTT. This sequence encodes CATATHRVSGNTIYF.

This clonotype was detected many times. The chain uses TRBV9 and TRBJ1-1; D remains ambiguous. The V gene lost 3 bases and the J gene lost 8 bases, with 11 bases spanning the gap. Looked up from germline, CDR1 is SGDLS and CDR2 is YYNGEE. There are 12 residues in the CDR3. Here the CDR3 reads CASSADLIEAFF. The CDR3 DNA follows: TGTGCCAGCAGCGCCGACTTAATCGAAGCTTTCTTT.

This chain joins TRBV20-1 and TRBJ1-4; D is unclear. Per germline, CDR1 DFQATT and CDR2 SNEGSKA (reference sequence). V was cut by 0 bases and J by 8 bases, with 13 bases left in between. This CDR3 contains 14 residues. The CDR3: CSARDMAGDEKLFF. CDR3 DNA sequence: TGCAGTGCTAGAGATATGGCAGGAGACGAAAAACTGTTTTTT.

This clonotype was seen repeatedly, ten times or more. The rearrangement uses TRBV2 and TRBJ1-1, with a weak D call TRBD1 (5 bases). The CDR3 spans 10 residues. The V gene lost 8 bases and the J gene lost 7 bases, with 8 bases spanning the gap. Per germline, CDR1 SNHLY and CDR2 FYNNEI. CDR3 amino acids: CASGGSEAFF. The CDR3 region has the DNA TGTGCCAGCGGGGGTAGTGAAGCTTTCTTT. Using reference TRBV2 and TRBJ1-1 for the parts outside the CDR3, the full variable domain is EPEVTQTPSHQVTQMGQEVILRCVPISNHLYFYWYRQILGQKVEFLVSFYNNEISEKSEIFDDQFSVERPDGSNFTLKIRSTKLEDSAMYFCASGGSEAFFGQGTRLTVV.

This clonotype showed up just a few times. The chain has TRBV12-3 or TRBV12-4 and TRBJ1-2; tentative D call: TRBD1 (6 bases). The CDR3 totals 12 residues. With 10 bases removed from V and 6 bases from J, the gap between germline ends came to 15 bases. CDR3 protein: CATRLQGHGYTF. The CDR3 region has the DNA TGTGCCACAAGACTACAGGGCCATGGCTACACCTTC.

To note about this clonotype: The junction and the germline gene differ at one end; a read error may be behind it. The rearrangement links TRBV12-3 or TRBV12-4 to TRBJ1-2; weak D call: TRBD1 (6 bases). This CDR3 has 13 amino acids. The CDR3 here is CASSSPQGGGYIF. The CDR3 region has the DNA TGTGCCAGCAGTTCACCACAGGGTGGCGGCTACATCTTC.

Details on this clonotype: Possible read error: a much larger clone is one base away. The chain has TRBV24-1 and TRBJ2-5; D may be TRBD2 (6 bases). There are 14 residues in the CDR3. From germline, CDR1 is KGHDR and CDR2 SFDVKD. V lost 6 bases and J lost 2, with 12 bases in between. The CDR3 nucleotides read TGTGCCACCAGTCATACTGGGGGGCAAGAGACCCAGTACTTC. As protein: CATSHTGGQETQYF.

This chain connects TRBV27 to TRBJ2-7; D is ambiguous. Germline V gene sequence: CDR1 MNHEY, CDR2 SMNVEV (reference sequence). The CDR3 runs 12 residues. V lost 3 bases, J lost 12 bases, and 15 bases lay in between. The CDR3 protein is CASSFTDLCRYF. The CDR3 DNA follows: TGTGCCAGCAGTTTTACCGATTTGTGTCGGTACTTC.

Many counts were recorded for this clonotype. The chain combines TRBV29-1 with TRBJ1-2; 9 bases are a match to TRBD1. Germline values: CDR1 SQVTM, CDR2 ANQGSEA. This CDR3 region has 13 residues. J was trimmed by 3 bases and V by 4 bases; bases with no gene match: 3. The DNA for the CDR3 is TGCAGCGTTGGGACAGGGGAGGACTATGGCTACACCTTC. The encoded protein is CSVGTGEDYGYTF.

About this clonotype: Being one base from a much bigger clone, this may be a read error. The V and J genes are TRBV7-2 and TRBJ1-2, with 7 bases fitting TRBD1. Germline lookup yields CDR1 SGHTA and CDR2 FQGNSA. CDR3 length equals 14 residues. The CDR3 bases are TGTGCCAGCACCCAGCTAGGGGGCCCATATGGCTCCACCTTC. It specifies CASTQLGGPYGSTF.

This clonotype turned up a few times. The rearrangement links TRBV5-1 to TRBJ1-4, with a possible D match to TRBD1 (5 bases). This CDR3 region has 13 residues. The germline V gene encodes CDR1 SGHRS and CDR2 YFSETQ. The ends were cut back, 4 bases at V and 8 bases at J, with 12 bases in the middle. CDR3: CASSPGLAEKLFF. CDR3 coding DNA: TGCGCCAGCAGCCCGGGACTCGCGGAAAAACTGTTTTTT.